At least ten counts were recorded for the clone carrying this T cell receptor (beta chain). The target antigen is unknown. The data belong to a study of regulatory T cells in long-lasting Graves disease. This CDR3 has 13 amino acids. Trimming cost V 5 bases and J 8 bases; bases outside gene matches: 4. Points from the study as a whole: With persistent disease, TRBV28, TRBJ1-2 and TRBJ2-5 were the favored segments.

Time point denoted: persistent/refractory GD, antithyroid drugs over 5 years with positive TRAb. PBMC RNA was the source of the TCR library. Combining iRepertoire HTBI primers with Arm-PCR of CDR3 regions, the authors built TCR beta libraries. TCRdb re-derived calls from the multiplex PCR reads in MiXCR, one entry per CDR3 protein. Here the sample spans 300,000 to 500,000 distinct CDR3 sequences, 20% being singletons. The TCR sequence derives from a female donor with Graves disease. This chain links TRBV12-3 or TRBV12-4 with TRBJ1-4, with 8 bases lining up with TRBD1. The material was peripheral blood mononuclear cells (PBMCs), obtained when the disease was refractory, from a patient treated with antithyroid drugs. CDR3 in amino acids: CASSRGQGEKLFF. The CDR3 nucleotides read TGTGCCAGCAGTCGTGGACAGGGCGAAAAACTGTTTTTT.